The source of this T cell receptor beta chain is a study of control samples from healthy donors and cancer patients. The CDR3 runs 15 residues. The V gene lost 4 bases and the J gene lost 5 bases, with 15 bases spanning the gap. CDR1 is MDHEN, CDR2 SYDVKM, per germline. Assay: immunoSEQ multiplex PCR; the TCRdb copy retains only in-frame clones and omits some. Seen here are roughly 81,000 clones, 70% to 85% observed once, and the top ten hold around a tenth. The origin of this receptor is a man aged 55 to 69 with head and neck cancer. This chain uses TRBV28 with TRBJ2-1; D is uncertain. The sample taken for sequencing was PBMCs. The CDR3 DNA is TGTGCCAGCAGTTCGTGGGGATCGCGGAACAATGAGCAGTTCTTC. As protein: CASSSWGSRNNEQFF.